The next 16 T cell receptor beta chains were all read from a single sample in a study of blood T cell repertoires in COVID-19. Only in-frame clones appear in the TCRdb table, and some are missing; sequencing was by immunoSEQ multiplex PCR. The data show about 300,000 clones, approximately 90% seen once. The sample comprised peripheral blood. All receptors derive from a young woman with COVID-19, enrolled during active disease.

The chain combines TRBV10-1 with TRBJ1-1; 7 bases align to TRBD1. This CDR3 has 15 amino acids. In germline, CDR1 is WNHNN, CDR2 SYGVQD (reference sequence). V trimming: 3 bases; J trimming: 3 bases; junction bases outside the gene matches: 7. Written as DNA, the CDR3 is TGCGCCAGCAGTGAACGGACAGGAGGGGACACTGAAGCTTTCTTT. Protein: CASSERTGGDTEAFF.

The chain is built from TRBV7-9 and TRBJ2-3; 8 nucleotides line up with TRBD2. The CDR3 consists of 16 residues. V was clipped by 5 bases and J by 2 bases; unmatched bases: 9. The germline gives CDR1 SEHNR, CDR2 FQNEAQ (reference sequence). For the CDR3, the DNA is TGTGCCAGCAGCCCCGGGACTAGTCATACCACAGATACGCAGTATTTT. Translation gives CASSPGTSHTTDTQYF.

V gene TRBV27 combines with J gene TRBJ1-2, with 8 nucleotides matching TRBD1. V shed 2 bases and J 7 bases; nucleotides not matched to a gene: 12. The CDR3 sequence is 16 residues long. Germline CDR1 is MNHEY and CDR2 is SMNVEV (reference sequence). CDR3 nucleotide sequence: TGTGCCAGCAGTTTAATCGGGGGGCAGGGGGCCTCTGGCTACACCTTC. Protein: CASSLIGGQGASGYTF.

This clone was observed a few times. The V call is TRBV20-1, the J call TRBJ1-6; 8 bases line up with TRBD1. V lost 3 bases, J lost 8 bases, and 9 bases stayed unmatched. The CDR3 extends over 15 amino acids. Looked up from germline, CDR1 is DFQATT and CDR2 is SNEGSKA (reference sequence). This chain's CDR3 is CSASPRTGFDSPLHF. The DNA for the CDR3 is TGCAGTGCTAGTCCCCGGACAGGGTTTGATTCACCCCTCCACTTT.

This chain connects TRBV10-3 to TRBJ2-7; TRBD1 might be the D (5 bases). Germline values: CDR1 ENHRY, CDR2 SYGVKD. This CDR3 comprises 12 residues. The V end was cut by 10 bases, the J end by 1 base, with 11 bases between. CDR3 in DNA: TGTGCCACCAACCCAGGGTCCTACGAGCAGTACTTC. Translation: CATNPGSYEQYF.

The V and J genes are TRBV29-1 and TRBJ2-7; 7 bases map to TRBD2. This CDR3 is 13 amino acids long. Germline-derived CDR1 and CDR2 are SQVTM and ANQGSEA. V trimming: 4 bases; J trimming: 3 bases; junction bases outside the gene matches: 6. The CDR3 DNA reads as TGCAGCGTTGGGGGAGGGACCAACTACGAGCAGTACTTC. It yields the protein CSVGGGTNYEQYF.

In this sample, this clone turned up once. This chain uses TRBV7-6 with TRBJ1-2; 7 bases agree with TRBD1. J lost 5 bases, V lost 5 bases, and 14 bases had no gene match. Germline assignment: CDR1 SGHVS and CDR2 FNYEAQ. The CDR3 consists of 16 residues. CDR3 sequence: CASSTFYGTAFYGYTF. CDR3 nucleotide sequence: TGTGCCAGCAGCACCTTTTACGGGACAGCATTTTATGGCTACACCTTC.

This sequence joins TRBV6-5 and TRBJ2-7, with a possible D match to TRBD2 (6 bases). This CDR3 is built from 16 residues. V lost 2 bases to trimming and J lost 0 bases, with 14 bases between them. Germline-derived CDR1 and CDR2 are MNHEY and SVGAGI. The CDR3 nucleotides are TGTGCCAGCAGTTACAATGGTCCAGCGGGCTCCTACGAGCAGTACTTC. Its translation: CASSYNGPAGSYEQYF.

The chain combines TRBV10-3 with TRBJ1-2, with a tentative D call TRBD1 (5 bases). V gave up 0 bases and J gave up 2 bases, with 10 bases separating them. Germline-derived CDR1 and CDR2 are ENHRY and SYGVKD. CDR3 size: 15 residues. The CDR3 protein is CAISESRDWNYGYTF. In nucleotides, the CDR3 is TGTGCCATCAGTGAGTCAAGGGACTGGAACTATGGCTACACCTTC.

The gene calls are TRBV2 and TRBJ1-5; possible D gene TRBD1, 6 bases. V was cut by 6 bases and J by 1 base, with 13 bases left in between. The CDR3 runs to 15 residues. Per germline, CDR1 SNHLY and CDR2 FYNNEI. The CDR3 region is CASSENRASNQPQHF. DNA for the CDR3: TGTGCCAGCAGCGAAAACAGGGCCAGCAATCAGCCCCAGCATTTT.

This chain joins TRBV6-5 and TRBJ1-1, with 8 bases aligning to TRBD1. Trimming removed 8 bases from V and 4 bases from J; junction bases left unmatched: 6. From germline, CDR1 is MNHEY and CDR2 SVGAGI. The CDR3 totals 13 residues. The CDR3 DNA reads as TGTGCCAGCGGCGGACAGGGTTTCACTGAAGCTTTCTTT. Amino acids: CASGGQGFTEAFF.

This clone was seen a few times. Other DNA sequences in this sample translate to the same CDR3. The V gene is TRBV7-9, the J gene TRBJ2-7; no definite D call. Germline V gives CDR1 SEHNR, CDR2 FQNEAQ (reference sequence). V lost 1 base and J 4 bases, leaving 5 bases between the germline ends. The CDR3 covers 12 residues. CDR3 DNA sequence: TGTGCCAGCAGCTTAGTAGTTTACGAGCAGTACTTC. Translated: CASSLVVYEQYF.

The rearrangement links TRBV10-3 to TRBJ1-2; 7 nucleotides match TRBD1. The CDR3 extends over 14 amino acids. Germline CDR1 reads ENHRY; CDR2 reads SYGVKD. Losses at the gene ends were 3 bases for V and 0 bases for J; bases not matched to a gene: 1. Here the CDR3 DNA reads TGTGCCATCAGTGAAGGGACAGCTAACTATGGCTACACCTTC. It translates to CAISEGTANYGYTF.

The rearrangement uses TRBV24-1 and TRBJ2-2; D gene uncertain. CDR1 and CDR2 (germline): KGHDR, SFDVKD. The CDR3 loop spans 11 amino acids. Trimming left V 5 bases short and J 7 bases short, with 4 bases between. The CDR3 region is CATSAVGELFF. The CDR3 DNA reads TGTGCCACCAGTGCCGTCGGGGAGCTGTTTTTT.

The V call is TRBV21-1, the J call TRBJ2-5; TRBD2, as called in the table, went unchecked against the DNA. TRBV21-1 is listed as a pseudogene. The length of the CDR3 is 15 residues. DNA of the CDR3: TGTGCCAGCAGCTTCCGACCCCGGGAGGAAGAGACCCAGTACTTC. Translated: CASSFRPREEETQYF.

The chain uses TRBV10-1 and TRBJ2-3, with 9 bases fitting TRBD1. The CDR3 has 16 amino acids. With 3 bases clipped from V and 2 bases from J, the junction kept 6 bases outside the gene matches. Germline CDR1 WNHNN, CDR2 SYGVQD (reference sequence). This CDR3 is CASSEDRTGATDTQYF. The CDR3 region has the DNA TGCGCCAGCAGTGAAGACAGGACAGGGGCCACAGATACGCAGTATTTT.